Listed below are T cell receptor beta chains from one sample, sequenced in a study of OX40 agonist ivuxolimab in advanced cancers. This table comes from immunoSEQ multiplex PCR, and its TCRdb copy is limited to in-frame clones, with some not included. The sample lists 91,000 or so clones, roughly 95% occurring once. Sequenced here: CD4+ or CD8+ T cells sorted from blood, sampled in a trial of the OX40 agonist ivuxolimab. The receptors here all came from an adult with an advanced solid tumor such as melanoma, head and neck, liver or kidney cancer. Both conserved end residues are part of each CDR3. A D gene is named only where the DNA matches it firmly. Not every row has a clone size; where given, it reads once, few, many or a size class.

V	size	length	J	D	CDR3	DNA
TRBV7-8	-	12	TRBJ2-5	-	CASSLTAETQYF	TGTGCCAGCAGCCTAACTGCGGAGACCCAGTACTTC
TRBV7-2	-	13	TRBJ2-1	-	CASSSGLWNEQFF	TGTGCCAGCAGCTCGGGATTGTGGAATGAGCAGTTCTTC
TRBV5-1	-	17	TRBJ2-1	TRBD2	CASSSGTSGSFYNEQFF	TGCGCCAGCAGCTCCGGGACTAGCGGGAGCTTCTACAATGAGCAGTTCTTC
TRBV15	-	12	TRBJ2-3	TRBD2	CATSRGGRVEHF	TGTGCCACCAGCAGAGGGGGGAGGGTTGAGCATTTT
TRBV5-1	-	15	TRBJ1-1	TRBD1	CASSSGQGMNTEAFF	TGCGCCAGCAGCTCGGGACAGGGCATGAACACTGAAGCTTTCTTT
TRBV9	-	13	TRBJ2-1	-	CASSVQGGDEQFF	TGTGCCAGCAGCGTGCAGGGAGGAGATGAGCAGTTCTTC
TRBV2	-	14	TRBJ2-7	-	CAGSEGQGSYEQYF	TGTGCCGGCAGTGAAGGTCAGGGGTCCTACGAGCAGTACTTC
TRBV19	-	18	TRBJ1-1	-	CASSFARGNTNINTEAFF	TGTGCCAGCTCCTTCGCCAGGGGCAACACTAACATTAACACTGAAGCTTTCTTT
TRBV11-2	-	14	TRBJ2-4	-	CASSLVGAKNIQYF	TGTGCCAGCAGCTTAGTAGGTGCCAAAAACATTCAGTACTTC
TRBV23-1	-	15	TRBJ1-2	-	CASSQHRGPGYGYTF	TGCGCCAGCAGTCAACACCGGGGCCCCGGTTATGGCTACACCTTC
TRBV28	-	15	TRBJ2-7	-	CASIRAGLGLYEQYF	TGTGCCAGCATCCGAGCCGGGCTAGGCCTTTACGAGCAGTACTTC
TRBV6-5	-	13	TRBJ2-7	TRBD2	CATSGMHSYEQYF	TGTGCCACCAGCGGGATGCACTCCTACGAGCAGTACTTC
TRBV7-9	-	14	TRBJ1-3	-	CASSLEGSGNTIYF	TGTGCCAGCAGCTTAGAAGGCTCTGGAAACACCATATATTTT
TRBV9	-	14	TRBJ2-1	-	CASSVRGQGAEQFF	TGTGCCAGCAGCGTACGGGGGCAGGGCGCCGAGCAGTTCTTC
TRBV10-2	-	15	TRBJ2-7	TRBD1	CASSDVRTGSYEQYF	TGCGCCAGCAGTGATGTCCGGACAGGGTCCTACGAGCAGTACTTC
TRBV5-4	once	16	TRBJ2-5	-	CASSLVTGTEQETQYF	TGTGCCAGCAGCTTGGTCACCGGGACGGAACAAGAGACCCAGTACTTC
TRBV4-1	-	15	TRBJ2-6	-	CASSQDGTRANVLTF	TGCGCCAGCAGCCAAGACGGGACCCGGGCCAACGTCCTGACTTTC
TRBV19	-	16	TRBJ2-7	-	CASSIARTVTSYEQYF	TGTGCCAGTAGTATAGCCCGGACAGTCACTTCCTACGAGCAGTACTTC
TRBV27	-	13	TRBJ1-2	-	CASSQQGRRGYTF	TGTGCCAGCAGTCAACAGGGAAGGCGTGGCTACACCTTC
TRBV18	-	15	TRBJ1-5	TRBD1	CASSPDRGEVQPQHF	TGTGCTAGCTCACCAGACAGGGGGGAGGTTCAGCCCCAGCATTTT
TRBV6-1	-	15	TRBJ2-7	-	CASSTLFRGSGEQYF	TGTGCCAGCAGTACCCTCTTCAGGGGAAGTGGCGAGCAGTACTTC
TRBV5-1	-	15	TRBJ1-5	-	CASSLDGGAGQPQHF	TGCGCCAGCAGCTTGGATGGGGGCGCCGGGCAGCCCCAGCATTTT